One and the same sample provided the 12 T cell receptor beta chains below, sequenced in a study of post-analysis software for immune sequencing data. Unique molecular identifiers were carried by the TCR beta cDNA libraries. MiXCR, applied by TCRdb to the PCR reads, yields one record per CDR3 protein. Here the sample spans some 690,000 distinct CDR3 sequences, 25% to 30% being singletons. Points from the study as a whole: Five or six TRBV segments, TRBV5-6, TRBV5-1 and TRBV20-1 among them, were found more frequent in patients than controls.

These TCRs' antigens remain unknown. Sequencing was carried out using blood. The receptors stem from a girl between 10 and 17 years old with multiple sclerosis.

The chain is built from TRBV6-1 and TRBJ1-2; TRBD1 matches at 7 bases. Germline V gene lookup returns CDR1 MNHNS and CDR2 SASEGT. This CDR3 comprises 13 residues. V shed 6 bases, J shed 7 bases, and the junction held 8 bases outside the gene matches. CDR3 sequence reads: CASRGRQGTGYTF. CDR3 in DNA: TGTGCCAGCAGGGGCAGACAGGGAACTGGCTACACCTTC.

The rearrangement links TRBV7-2 to TRBJ2-1, with TRBD2 as a possible D gene (5 bases). Germline lookup yields CDR1 SGHTA and CDR2 FQGNSA. The CDR3 contains 16 residues. Trimming shortened V by 5 bases and J by 3 bases, and 17 bases separated the two germline ends. CDR3 DNA sequence: TGTGCCAGCAGCCCACATAGCGAGAACATCTACAATGAGCAGTTCTTC. Residues: CASSPHSENIYNEQFF.

This clonotype appeared a few times. This chain connects TRBV20-1 to TRBJ2-7; D gene uncertain. Trimming took 6 bases from V and 0 from J, leaving 15 bases between them. This CDR3 region has 14 residues. Germline loops: CDR1 DFQATT, CDR2 SNEGSKA (reference sequence). CDR3 region: CSAPVAGSSYEQYF. DNA of the CDR3: TGCAGTGCCCCCGTCGCCGGAAGCTCCTACGAGCAGTACTTC.

The rearrangement links TRBV6-2 or TRBV6-3 to TRBJ2-3, with D maybe TRBD2 (6 bases). CDR3 length: 16 amino acids. The V gene's germline CDR1 is MNHEY and CDR2 SVGEGT. Deletions cut 6 bases from V and 7 bases from J, with 23 bases between. In DNA form, the CDR3 reads TGTGCCAGCAGACCTCCGGGGACTTCCGGTTTGAATACGCAGTATTTT. This translates into CASRPPGTSGLNTQYF.

The chain has TRBV20-1 and TRBJ2-7, with D possibly matching TRBD2 (6 bases). CDR1 and CDR2 from the germline V gene are DFQATT and SNEGSKA (reference sequence). This CDR3 comprises 12 residues. The CDR3, as DNA: TGCAGCCTCCTGGGAGGTCGTTACGAGCAGTACTTC. Translation gives CSLLGGRYEQYF.

The table lists this clonotype with many counts. The V call is TRBV28, the J call TRBJ2-5, with TRBD2 as a possible D gene (6 bases). Germline lookup yields CDR1 MDHEN and CDR2 SYDVKM. Trimming stripped 4 bases from V and 5 bases from J, with 23 bases between. The CDR3 is 17 amino acids. CDR3 sequence reads: CASSYRRDLRTGETQYF. As DNA, the CDR3 is TGTGCCAGCAGTTACCGCCGGGACTTACGAACCGGGGAGACCCAGTACTTC.

This rearrangement joins TRBV24-1 to TRBJ1-1, with TRBD1 as a possible D gene (5 bases). V was shortened by 4 bases and J by 10 bases, with 12 bases between the two germline ends. The CDR3 consists of 12 residues. Germline assignment: CDR1 KGHDR and CDR2 SFDVKD. The CDR3 here is CATSDPGLGAFF. Here the CDR3 DNA reads TGTGCCACCAGTGACCCAGGGTTGGGAGCTTTCTTT.

The rearrangement links TRBV6-6 to TRBJ2-1; tentative D call: TRBD2 (5 bases). There are 13 residues in the CDR3. The germline V and J ends were trimmed by 8 bases and 3 bases, with 11 bases remaining between them. CDR1 is MNHNY and CDR2 is SVGAGI in the germline V gene (reference sequence). DNA for the CDR3: TGTGCCAGCGGACTTCCGAACTACAATGAGCAGTTCTTC. Translating it yields CASGLPNYNEQFF.

The gene calls are TRBV7-2 and TRBJ2-1; D gene uncertain. The CDR3 has 12 residues. Trimming pared 5 bases from V and 5 bases from J, leaving 7 bases between. Germline V gene sequence: CDR1 SGHTA, CDR2 FQGNSA. In DNA form, the CDR3 reads TGTGCCAGCAGCCGAGGACACAATGAGCAGTTCTTC. It yields the protein CASSRGHNEQFF.

The chain couples TRBV15 to TRBJ1-1; 10 bases agree with TRBD1. The trim removed 0 bases at V and 0 bases at J, leaving 7 bases unmatched. CDR1 and CDR2 (germline): LNHNV, YYDKDF (reference sequence). This CDR3 spans 18 amino acids. CDR3 region: CATSREATGQGVNTEAFF. The CDR3 DNA follows: TGTGCCACCAGCAGAGAGGCGACCGGACAGGGGGTGAACACTGAAGCTTTCTTT.

This chain links TRBV7-2 with TRBJ2-3; D remains unclear. Trimming removed 1 base from V and 3 bases from J, with 11 bases in between. This CDR3 is 15 amino acids long. Germline V gene data show CDR1 as SGHTA and CDR2 as FQGNSA. This CDR3 is CASSLVTRRTDTQYF. The DNA of the CDR3 is TGTGCCAGCAGCTTAGTGACCAGGCGGACAGATACGCAGTATTTT.

This rearrangement joins TRBV10-1 to TRBJ1-6; D not certain. The germline CDR1 and CDR2 sequences are WNHNN and SYGVQD (reference sequence). V dropped 0 bases and J dropped 7 bases, with 4 bases sitting between them. The CDR3 has 13 residues. CDR3 DNA: TGCGCCAGCAGTGAGTCGTTGAATTCACCCCTCCACTTT. It yields the protein CASSESLNSPLHF.